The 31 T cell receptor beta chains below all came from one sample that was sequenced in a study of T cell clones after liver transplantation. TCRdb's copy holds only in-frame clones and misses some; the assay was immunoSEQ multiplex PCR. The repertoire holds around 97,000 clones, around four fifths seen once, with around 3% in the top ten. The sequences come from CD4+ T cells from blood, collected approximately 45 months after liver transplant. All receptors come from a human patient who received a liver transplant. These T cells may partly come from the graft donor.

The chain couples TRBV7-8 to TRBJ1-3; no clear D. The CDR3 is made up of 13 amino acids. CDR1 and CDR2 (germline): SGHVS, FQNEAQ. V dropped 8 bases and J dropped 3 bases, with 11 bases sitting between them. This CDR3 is CASGSGGGNTIYF. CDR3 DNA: TGTGCCAGCGGGTCCGGCGGTGGAAACACCATATATTTT.

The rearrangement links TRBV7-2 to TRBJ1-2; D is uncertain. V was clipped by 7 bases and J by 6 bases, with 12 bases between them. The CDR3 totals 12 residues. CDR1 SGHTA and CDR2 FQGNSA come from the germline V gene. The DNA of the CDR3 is TGTGCCAGCACCCTCTCGGCCCATGGCTACACCTTC. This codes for CASTLSAHGYTF.

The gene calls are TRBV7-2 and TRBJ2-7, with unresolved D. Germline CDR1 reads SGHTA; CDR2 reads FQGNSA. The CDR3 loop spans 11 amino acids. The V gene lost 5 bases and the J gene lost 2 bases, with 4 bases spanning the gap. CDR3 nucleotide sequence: TGTGCCAGCAGCCTTCCCTACGAGCAGTACTTC. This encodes CASSLPYEQYF.

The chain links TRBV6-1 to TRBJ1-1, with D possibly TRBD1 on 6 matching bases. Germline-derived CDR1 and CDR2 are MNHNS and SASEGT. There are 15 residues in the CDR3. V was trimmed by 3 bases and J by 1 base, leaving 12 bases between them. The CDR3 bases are TGTGCCAGCAGTGATGGGGGGCGGACGAACACTGAAGCTTTCTTT. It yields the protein CASSDGGRTNTEAFF.

The DNA for the CDR3 is TGTGCCAGCAGCTTCAAAGGGAATCAGCCCCAGCATTTT. Amino acid sequence: CASSFKGNQPQHF. The J gene is TRBJ1-5, the V gene TRBV13, with D unresolved. V dropped 3 bases and J dropped 4 bases, with 7 bases sitting between them. The CDR3 spans 13 residues. Germline V gives CDR1 PRHDT, CDR2 FYEKMQ (reference sequence).

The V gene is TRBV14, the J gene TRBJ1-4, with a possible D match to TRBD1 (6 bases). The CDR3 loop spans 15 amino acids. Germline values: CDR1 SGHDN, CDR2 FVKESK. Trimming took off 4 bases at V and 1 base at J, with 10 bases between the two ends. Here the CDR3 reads CASSLLRGTNEKLFF. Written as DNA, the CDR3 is TGTGCCAGCAGCCTACTCAGGGGAACTAATGAAAAACTGTTTTTT.

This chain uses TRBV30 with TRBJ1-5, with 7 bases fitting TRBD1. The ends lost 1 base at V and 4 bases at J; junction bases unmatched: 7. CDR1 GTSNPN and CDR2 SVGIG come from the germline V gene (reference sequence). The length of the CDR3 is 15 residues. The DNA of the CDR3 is TGTGCCTGGAGTGCCGAGACAGGGCTTAATCAGCCCCAGCATTTT. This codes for CAWSAETGLNQPQHF.

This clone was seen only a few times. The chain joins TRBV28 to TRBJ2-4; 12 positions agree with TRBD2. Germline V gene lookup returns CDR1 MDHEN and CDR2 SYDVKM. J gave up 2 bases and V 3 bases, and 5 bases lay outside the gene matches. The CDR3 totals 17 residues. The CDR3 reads CASSLGLAGGSKNIQYF. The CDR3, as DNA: TGTGCCAGCAGTTTGGGGCTAGCGGGAGGGTCCAAAAACATTCAGTACTTC.

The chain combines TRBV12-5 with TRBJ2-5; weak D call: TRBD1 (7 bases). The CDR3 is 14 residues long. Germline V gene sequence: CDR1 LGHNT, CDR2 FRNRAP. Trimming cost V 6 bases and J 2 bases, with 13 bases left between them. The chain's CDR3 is CASGRGTDQETQYF. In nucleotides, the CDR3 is TGTGCTAGTGGCCGCGGGACAGATCAAGAGACCCAGTACTTC.

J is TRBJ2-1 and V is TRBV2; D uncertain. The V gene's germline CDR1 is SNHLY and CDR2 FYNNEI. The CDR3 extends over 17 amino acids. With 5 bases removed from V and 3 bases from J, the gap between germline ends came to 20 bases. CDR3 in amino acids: CASSLATTAGFYNEQFF. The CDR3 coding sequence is TGTGCCAGCAGTCTCGCAACTACGGCTGGATTCTACAATGAGCAGTTCTTC.

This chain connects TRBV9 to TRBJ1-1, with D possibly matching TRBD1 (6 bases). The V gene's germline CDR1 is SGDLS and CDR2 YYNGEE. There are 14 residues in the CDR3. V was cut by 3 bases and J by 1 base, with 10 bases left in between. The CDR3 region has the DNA TGTGCCAGCAGCGCCCTACAGGGGAACACTGAAGCTTTCTTT. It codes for CASSALQGNTEAFF.

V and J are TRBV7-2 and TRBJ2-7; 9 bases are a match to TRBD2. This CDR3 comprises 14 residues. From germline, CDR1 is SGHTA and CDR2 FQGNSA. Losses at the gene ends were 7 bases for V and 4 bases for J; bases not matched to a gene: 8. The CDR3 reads CASTHAGGRYEQYF. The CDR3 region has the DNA TGTGCCAGCACCCATGCGGGGGGGCGGTACGAGCAGTACTTC.

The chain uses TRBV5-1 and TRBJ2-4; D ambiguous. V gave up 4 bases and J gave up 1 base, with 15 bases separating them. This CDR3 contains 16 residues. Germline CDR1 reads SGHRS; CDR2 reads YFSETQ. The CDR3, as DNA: TGCGCCAGCAGCCGAGGACCCCTGAGGGCCAAAAACATTCAGTACTTC. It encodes CASSRGPLRAKNIQYF.

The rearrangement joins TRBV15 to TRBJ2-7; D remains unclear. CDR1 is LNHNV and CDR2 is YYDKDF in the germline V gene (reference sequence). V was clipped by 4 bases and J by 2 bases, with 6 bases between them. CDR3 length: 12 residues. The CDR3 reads CATSKDPYEQYF. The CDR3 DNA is TGTGCCACCAGCAAAGACCCCTACGAGCAGTACTTC.

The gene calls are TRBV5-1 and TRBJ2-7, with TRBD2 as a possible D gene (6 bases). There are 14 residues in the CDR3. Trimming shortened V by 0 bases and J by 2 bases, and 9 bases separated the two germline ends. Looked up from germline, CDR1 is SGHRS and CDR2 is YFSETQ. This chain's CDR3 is CASSLDPGAYEQYF. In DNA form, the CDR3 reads TGCGCCAGCAGCTTGGATCCGGGGGCCTACGAGCAGTACTTC. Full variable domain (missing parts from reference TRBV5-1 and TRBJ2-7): KAGVTQTPRYLIKTRGQQVTLSCSPISGHRSVSWYQQTPGQGLQFLFEYFSETQRNKGNFPGRFSGRQFSNSRSEMNVSTLELGDSALYLCASSLDPGAYEQYFGPGTRLTVT.

CDR3 nucleotide sequence: TGTGCCAGCAGCGGAGGGTTCGACGAGCAGTACTTC. Protein: CASSGGFDEQYF. V is TRBV5-5 and J is TRBJ2-7, with D perhaps matching TRBD2 (6 bases). CDR1 SGHKS and CDR2 YYEKEE come from the germline V gene (reference sequence). The germline V and J ends were trimmed by 4 bases and 5 bases, with 10 bases remaining between them. CDR3 length: 12 amino acids. The full variable domain, in which reference TRBV5-5 and TRBJ2-7 provide the parts outside the CDR3, is DAGVTQSPTHLIKTRGQQVTLRCSPISGHKSVSWYQQVLGQGPQFIFQYYEKEERGRGNFPDRFSARQFPNYSSELNVNALLLGDSALYLCASSGGFDEQYFGPGTRLTVT.

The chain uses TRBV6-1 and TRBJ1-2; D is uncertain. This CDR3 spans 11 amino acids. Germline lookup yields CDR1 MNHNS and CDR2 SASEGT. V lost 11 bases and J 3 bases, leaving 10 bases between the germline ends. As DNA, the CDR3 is TGTGCCGCAAGGCGTGACTATGGCTACACCTTC. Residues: CAARRDYGYTF.

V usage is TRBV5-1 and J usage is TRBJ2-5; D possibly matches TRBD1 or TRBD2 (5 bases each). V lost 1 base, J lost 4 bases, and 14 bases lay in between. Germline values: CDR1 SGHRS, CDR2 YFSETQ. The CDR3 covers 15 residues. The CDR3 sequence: CASSLRRQGRETQYF. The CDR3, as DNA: TGCGCCAGCAGCTTGAGGAGGCAGGGCCGAGAGACCCAGTACTTC.

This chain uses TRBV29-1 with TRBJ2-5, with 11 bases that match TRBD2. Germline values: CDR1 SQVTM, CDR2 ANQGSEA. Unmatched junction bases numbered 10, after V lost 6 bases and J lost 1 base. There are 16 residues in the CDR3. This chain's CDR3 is CSVLGLAGGSQETQYF. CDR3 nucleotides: TGCAGCGTCCTAGGTCTAGCGGGAGGTAGCCAAGAGACCCAGTACTTC.

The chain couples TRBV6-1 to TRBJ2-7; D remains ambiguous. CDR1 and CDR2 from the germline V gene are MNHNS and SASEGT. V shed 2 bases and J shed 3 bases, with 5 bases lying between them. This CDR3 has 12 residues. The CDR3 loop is CASSEFSYEQYF. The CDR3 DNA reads TGTGCCAGCAGTGAATTTAGCTACGAGCAGTACTTC.

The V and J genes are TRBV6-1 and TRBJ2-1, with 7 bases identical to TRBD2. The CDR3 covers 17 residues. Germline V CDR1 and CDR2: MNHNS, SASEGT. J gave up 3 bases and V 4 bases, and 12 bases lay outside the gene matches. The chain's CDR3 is CASSASSGSNLYNEQFF. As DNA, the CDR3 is TGTGCCAGCAGTGCAAGTAGCGGGTCTAACCTCTACAATGAGCAGTTCTTC.

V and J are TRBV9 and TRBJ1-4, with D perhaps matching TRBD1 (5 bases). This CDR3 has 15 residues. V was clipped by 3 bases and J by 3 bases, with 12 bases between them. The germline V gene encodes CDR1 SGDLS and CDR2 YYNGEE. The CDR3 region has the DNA TGTGCCAGCAGCGCCCCAGGGACCTCTAATGAAAAACTGTTTTTT. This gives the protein CASSAPGTSNEKLFF.

Here the CDR3 DNA reads TGTGCCAGCAGCTTTGGGAAAAGCGGGAAGGGGATTGATGAGCAGTTCTTC. Protein sequence: CASSFGKSGKGIDEQFF. The chain recombines TRBV5-4 with TRBJ2-1; 7 nucleotides align to TRBD2. This CDR3 has 17 amino acids. After removal of 2 bases from V and 8 bases from J, the junction contained 16 bases not matched to a gene. Germline-derived CDR1 and CDR2 are SGHNT and YYREEE (reference sequence).

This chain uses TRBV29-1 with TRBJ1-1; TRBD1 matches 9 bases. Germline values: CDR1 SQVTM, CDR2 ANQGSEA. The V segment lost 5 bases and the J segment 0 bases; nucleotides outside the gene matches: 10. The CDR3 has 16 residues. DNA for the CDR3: TGCAGCGTTTACTACCGGGACAGGGTCTTGAACACTGAAGCTTTCTTT. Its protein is CSVYYRDRVLNTEAFF.

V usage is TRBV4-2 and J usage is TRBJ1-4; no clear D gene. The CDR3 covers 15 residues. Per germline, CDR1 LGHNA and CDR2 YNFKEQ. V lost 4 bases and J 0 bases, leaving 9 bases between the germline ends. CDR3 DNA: TGTGCCAGCAGCCCCCGGGAGGCAACTAATGAAAAACTGTTTTTT. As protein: CASSPREATNEKLFF.

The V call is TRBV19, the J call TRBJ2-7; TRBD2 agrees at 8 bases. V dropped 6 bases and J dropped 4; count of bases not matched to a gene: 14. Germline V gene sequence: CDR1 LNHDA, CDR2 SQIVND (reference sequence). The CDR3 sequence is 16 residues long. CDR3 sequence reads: CASSTRRGDRVYEQYF. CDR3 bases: TGTGCCAGTAGCACCCGGCGGGGGGACCGCGTTTACGAGCAGTACTTC.

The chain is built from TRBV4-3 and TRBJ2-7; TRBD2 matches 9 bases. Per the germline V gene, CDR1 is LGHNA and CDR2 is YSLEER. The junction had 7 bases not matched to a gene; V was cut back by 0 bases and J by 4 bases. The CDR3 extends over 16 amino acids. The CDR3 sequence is CASSQDLSGGWYEQYF. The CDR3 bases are TGCGCCAGCAGCCAAGATTTGAGCGGGGGGTGGTACGAGCAGTACTTC.

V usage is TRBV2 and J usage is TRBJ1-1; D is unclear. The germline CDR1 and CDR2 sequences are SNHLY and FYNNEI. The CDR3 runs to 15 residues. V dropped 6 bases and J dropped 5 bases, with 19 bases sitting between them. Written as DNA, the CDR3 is TGTGCCAGCAGCCTGAGACGGACCATGAGGACTGAAGCTTTCTTT. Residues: CASSLRRTMRTEAFF.

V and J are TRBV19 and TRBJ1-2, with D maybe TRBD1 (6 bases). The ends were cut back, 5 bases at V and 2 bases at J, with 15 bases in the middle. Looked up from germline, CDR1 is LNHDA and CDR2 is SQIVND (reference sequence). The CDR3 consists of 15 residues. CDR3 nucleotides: TGTGCCAGTAGTTCAGGGACAACTAAGAACTATGGCTACACCTTC. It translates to CASSSGTTKNYGYTF.

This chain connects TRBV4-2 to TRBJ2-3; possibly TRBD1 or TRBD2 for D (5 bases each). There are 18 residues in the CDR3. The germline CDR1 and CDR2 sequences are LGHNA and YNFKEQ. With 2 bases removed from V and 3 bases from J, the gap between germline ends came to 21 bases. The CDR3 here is CASSQRAVDGTWTDTQYF. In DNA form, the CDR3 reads TGTGCCAGCAGCCAACGGGCTGTAGACGGGACGTGGACAGATACGCAGTATTTT.

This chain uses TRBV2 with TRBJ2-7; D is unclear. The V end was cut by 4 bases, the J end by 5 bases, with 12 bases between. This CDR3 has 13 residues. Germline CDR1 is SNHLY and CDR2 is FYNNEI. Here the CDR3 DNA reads TGTGCCAGCAGTGGACCCGGCGGCGACGAGCAGTACTTC. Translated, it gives CASSGPGGDEQYF.